A single sample is the source of the 30 T cell receptor beta chains below, sequenced in a study of diagnostic markers for celiac disease. TCRdb reworked the reads into one entry per CDR3 protein, no DNA. The sample data list under 9,500 distinct CDR3 sequences. The sequenced sample was either unsorted cells or a sorted T cell fraction (not recorded which). Source of these receptors: a human donor. This table probably holds off-target reads from a library built for another chain.

This clonotype shows up as large by frequency. The chain recombines TRBV4-1 with TRBJ2-1; TCRdb's assignment of TRBD2 cannot be checked, as there is no DNA. The CDR3 is 16 residues long. From germline, CDR1 is MGHRA and CDR2 YSYEKL. Here the CDR3 reads CASSQDGLAGGEEQFF.

CDR3 sequence: CAIRPENGGSGSPLHF. The J gene is TRBJ1-6, the V gene TRBV10-3. This CDR3 is built from 16 residues. Looked up from germline, CDR1 is ENHRY and CDR2 is SYGVKD.

This chain connects TRBV5-6 to TRBJ2-1; TCRdb indicates TRBD2, and absent DNA this call remains unverified. Per germline, CDR1 SGHDT and CDR2 YYEEEE. This CDR3 is built from 14 residues. CDR3: CASSLLVSYNEQFF.

The chain recombines TRBV12-3 or TRBV12-4 with TRBJ1-5; the D gene TCRdb calls, TRBD1, cannot be checked with no DNA. The CDR3 consists of 13 residues. The CDR3 region is CASSRQGGQPQHF.

The chain links TRBV27 to TRBJ2-7; without DNA, the TCRdb call of TRBD2 cannot be checked. CDR1 is MNHEY, CDR2 SMNVEV, per germline (reference sequence). CDR3 length: 14 amino acids. This chain's CDR3 is CASSLRRESYEQYF.

The rearrangement uses TRBV4-2 and TRBJ2-3; no DNA is available, so the TRBD2 call from TCRdb remains unchecked. Germline values: CDR1 LGHNA, CDR2 YNFKEQ. The CDR3 runs to 15 residues. The CDR3 sequence is CASSHWTSPTDTQYF.

The V gene is TRBV19, the J gene TRBJ1-2; TCRdb's D call of TRBD1 is untestable without DNA. The CDR3 contains 14 residues. Germline CDR1 reads LNHDA; CDR2 reads SQIVND (reference sequence). This CDR3 is CASSIAGTVYGYTF.

The chain recombines TRBV20-1 with TRBJ2-2; the TCRdb call, TRBD2, lacks DNA for checking. Germline V gene data show CDR1 as DFQATT and CDR2 as SNEGSKA (reference sequence). The CDR3 totals 14 residues. This chain's CDR3 is CSARRGGRAGELFF.

This clonotype ranks as medium-sized in terms of frequency. V usage is TRBV18 and J usage is TRBJ2-3; TCRdb calls TRBD1, which cannot be checked without DNA. CDR3 length equals 14 residues. Germline CDR1 and CDR2: KGHSH and LQKENI. The CDR3 region is CASSPGAEGDTQYF. The full variable domain, in which reference TRBV18 and TRBJ2-3 provide the parts outside the CDR3, is NAGVMQNPRHLVRRRGQEARLRCSPMKGHSHVYWYRQLPEEGLKFMVYLQKENIIDESGMPKERFSAEFPKEGPSILRIQQVVRGDSAAYFCASSPGAEGDTQYFGPGTRLTVL.

The chain's CDR3 is CASSSIDRGIQYF. The chain is built from TRBV12-3 or TRBV12-4 and TRBJ2-4; the TRBD1 assignment by TCRdb is unverifiable without DNA. The CDR3 covers 13 residues.

The rearrangement joins TRBV7-8 to TRBJ1-2; the D call of TRBD1 rests on TCRdb alone, since no DNA is present to check it. Per germline, CDR1 SGHVS and CDR2 FQNEAQ. CDR3 length: 14 residues. This CDR3 is CASSLGPGVYGYTF.

The gene calls are TRBV5-1 and TRBJ1-5; with no DNA, the TCRdb D assignment of TRBD1 cannot be verified. Germline loops: CDR1 SGHRS, CDR2 YFSETQ. This CDR3 spans 16 amino acids. The CDR3 loop is CASSYGDSPSNQPQHF.

This sequence joins TRBV5-1 and TRBJ2-2; TCRdb proposes TRBD2, but this gene call is untestable without DNA. CDR1 and CDR2 from the germline V gene are SGHRS and YFSETQ. This CDR3 has 15 amino acids. CDR3 sequence reads: CASSSTRRDAGELFF.

The chain is built from TRBV28 and TRBJ1-5; TCRdb indicates TRBD1, and absent DNA this call remains unverified. Germline V lookup: CDR1 MDHEN, CDR2 SYDVKM. The CDR3 is made up of 17 amino acids. The CDR3: CASSFLTGGTGHQPQHF.

The gene calls are TRBV6-6 and TRBJ1-4. The CDR3 runs 12 residues. Germline loops: CDR1 MNHNY, CDR2 SVGAGI (reference sequence). The CDR3 here is CASSPRNEKLFF.

The chain recombines TRBV29-1 with TRBJ2-4; TCRdb's D gene call, TRBD1, goes unchecked for lack of DNA. This CDR3 comprises 14 residues. Germline V gene sequence: CDR1 SQVTM, CDR2 ANQGSEA. This CDR3 reads CSVEDGNRGNIQYF.

This chain links TRBV6-6 with TRBJ1-4. This CDR3 has 14 residues. CDR1 is MNHNY and CDR2 is SVGAGI in the germline V gene (reference sequence). The CDR3 protein is CASSYDRYNEKLFF.

V usage is TRBV7-9 and J usage is TRBJ2-1; the D gene TCRdb calls, TRBD2, cannot be checked with no DNA. The CDR3 length is 16 residues. The germline gives CDR1 SEHNR, CDR2 FQNEAQ (reference sequence). The CDR3: CASSLRSGGEYNEQFF.

This chain joins TRBV20-1 and TRBJ2-5. CDR1 and CDR2 from the germline V gene are DFQATT and SNEGSKA (reference sequence). The length of the CDR3 is 13 residues. This chain's CDR3 is CSASGQYQETQYF.

This clonotype is classed as medium-sized by frequency. V gene TRBV7-6 combines with J gene TRBJ2-3; the TCRdb call, TRBD2, lacks DNA for checking. Germline V CDR1 and CDR2: SGHVS, FNYEAQ. The CDR3 sequence is 15 residues long. CDR3 sequence: CASSRSGGFTDTQYF.

This chain links TRBV27 with TRBJ2-5; without DNA, the TCRdb call of TRBD1 cannot be checked. The CDR3 runs to 14 residues. Germline V gene data show CDR1 as MNHEY and CDR2 as SMNVEV (reference sequence). The CDR3 sequence: CASSLRAGWETQYF.

The chain carries TRBV3-1 and TRBJ1-1. The CDR3 is 12 amino acids. In germline, CDR1 is LGHDT, CDR2 YNNKEL (reference sequence). The CDR3 loop is CASSNYNTEAFF.

This clonotype is medium-sized (0.01 to 0.1%) by frequency. The CDR3 spells CASSSTGVGYTF. This chain links TRBV9 with TRBJ1-2; TCRdb selects TRBD1, and the lack of DNA leaves this call unchecked. The CDR3 covers 12 residues. Looked up from germline, CDR1 is SGDLS and CDR2 is YYNGEE.

Its frequency marks this clonotype as large (0.1 to 1%). V is TRBV5-1 and J is TRBJ2-2. From germline, CDR1 is SGHRS and CDR2 YFSETQ. The CDR3 extends over 14 amino acids. The CDR3: CASSLGGNTGELFF.

Its frequency marks this clonotype as medium-sized. The rearrangement uses TRBV7-9 and TRBJ2-3; TCRdb gives TRBD1 as the D gene, but with no DNA this cannot be confirmed. The CDR3 is 16 residues long. CDR1 SEHNR and CDR2 FQNEAQ come from the germline V gene (reference sequence). CDR3 residues: CASSLRLGDSGDTQYF. Together with reference TRBV7-9 and TRBJ2-3, the CDR3 gives the full variable domain: DTGVSQNPRHKITKRGQNVTFRCDPISEHNRLYWYRQTLGQGPEFLTYFQNEAQLEKSRLLSDRFSAERPKGSFSTLEIQRTEQGDSAMYLCASSLRLGDSGDTQYFGPGTRLTVL.

The V and J genes are TRBV12-3 or TRBV12-4 and TRBJ2-5; TCRdb proposes TRBD2, but this gene call is untestable without DNA. The CDR3 is made up of 15 amino acids. CDR3 protein: CASSLDQGPQETQYF.

This rearrangement joins TRBV5-6 to TRBJ2-2; with no DNA, the TCRdb D assignment of TRBD2 cannot be verified. The length of the CDR3 is 17 residues. Per the germline V gene, CDR1 is SGHDT and CDR2 is YYEEEE. The CDR3 loop is CASSSSRRATDTGELFF. The full variable domain, with the rest looked up from reference TRBV5-6 and TRBJ2-2, is DAGVTQSPTHLIKTRGQQVTLRCSPKSGHDTVSWYQQALGQGPQFIFQYYEEEERQRGNFPDRFSGHQFPNYSSELNVNALLLGDSALYLCASSSSRRATDTGELFFGEGSRLTVL.

The chain couples TRBV7-2 to TRBJ2-2. Per the germline V gene, CDR1 is SGHTA and CDR2 is FQGNSA. The CDR3 is 14 residues long. CDR3 residues: CASSLMVNTGELFF.

This clonotype is called medium-sized based on its frequency. V and J are TRBV20-1 and TRBJ2-1; TCRdb picks TRBD2, but there is no DNA to check that call. CDR3 length: 16 amino acids. The germline V gene encodes CDR1 DFQATT and CDR2 SNEGSKA (reference sequence). CDR3 loop: CSARDLGLAGRDEQFF.

This clonotype is called medium-sized based on its frequency. The CDR3 here is CASRWGQTEAFF. The gene calls are TRBV5-1 and TRBJ1-1; the TRBD1 assignment by TCRdb is unverifiable without DNA. The CDR3 consists of 12 residues. The germline gives CDR1 SGHRS, CDR2 YFSETQ. Drawing the rest from reference TRBV5-1 and TRBJ1-1, the complete variable domain is KAGVTQTPRYLIKTRGQQVTLSCSPISGHRSVSWYQQTPGQGLQFLFEYFSETQRNKGNFPGRFSGRQFSNSRSEMNVSTLELGDSALYLCASRWGQTEAFFGQGTRLTVV.